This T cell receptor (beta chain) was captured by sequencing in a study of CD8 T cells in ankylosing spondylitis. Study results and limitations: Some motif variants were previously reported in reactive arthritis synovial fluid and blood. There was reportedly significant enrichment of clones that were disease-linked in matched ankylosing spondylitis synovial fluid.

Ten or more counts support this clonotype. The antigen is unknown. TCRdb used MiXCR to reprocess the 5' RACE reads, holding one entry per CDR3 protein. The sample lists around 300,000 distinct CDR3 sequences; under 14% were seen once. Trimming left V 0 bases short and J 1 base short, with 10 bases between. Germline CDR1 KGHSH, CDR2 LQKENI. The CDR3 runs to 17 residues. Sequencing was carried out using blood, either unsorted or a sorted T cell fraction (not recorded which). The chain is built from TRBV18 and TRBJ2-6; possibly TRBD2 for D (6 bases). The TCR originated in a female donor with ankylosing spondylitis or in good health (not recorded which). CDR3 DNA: TGTGCCAGCTCACCACCATACGCGGGGTCTGGGGCCAACGTCCTGACTTTC. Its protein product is CASSPPYAGSGANVLTF.